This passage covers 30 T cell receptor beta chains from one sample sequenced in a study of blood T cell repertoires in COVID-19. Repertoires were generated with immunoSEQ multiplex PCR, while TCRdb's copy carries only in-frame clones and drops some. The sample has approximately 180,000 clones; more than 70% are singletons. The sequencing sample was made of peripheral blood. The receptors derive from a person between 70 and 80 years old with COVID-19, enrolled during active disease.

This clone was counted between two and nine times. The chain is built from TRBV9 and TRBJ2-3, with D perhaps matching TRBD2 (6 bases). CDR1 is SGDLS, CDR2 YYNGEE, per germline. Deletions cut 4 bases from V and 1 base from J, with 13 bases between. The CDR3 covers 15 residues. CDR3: CASSQAGRGTDTQYF. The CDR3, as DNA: TGTGCCAGCAGCCAGGCGGGACGGGGCACAGATACGCAGTATTTT.

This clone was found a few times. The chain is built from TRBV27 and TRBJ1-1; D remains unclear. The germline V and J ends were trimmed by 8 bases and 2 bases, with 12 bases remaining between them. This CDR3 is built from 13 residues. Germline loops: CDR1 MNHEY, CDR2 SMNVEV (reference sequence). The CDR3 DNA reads TGTGCCAGCCGCACTCCTCATAACACTGAAGCTTTCTTT. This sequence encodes CASRTPHNTEAFF.

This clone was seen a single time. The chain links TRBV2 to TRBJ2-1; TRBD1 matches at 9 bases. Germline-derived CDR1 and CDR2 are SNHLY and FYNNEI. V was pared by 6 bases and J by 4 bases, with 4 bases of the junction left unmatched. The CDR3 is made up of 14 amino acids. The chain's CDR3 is CASRGTGRYNEQFF. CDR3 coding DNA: TGTGCCAGCAGGGGGACAGGGAGGTACAATGAGCAGTTCTTC. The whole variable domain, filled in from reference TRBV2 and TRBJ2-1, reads EPEVTQTPSHQVTQMGQEVILRCVPISNHLYFYWYRQILGQKVEFLVSFYNNEISEKSEIFDDQFSVERPDGSNFTLKIRSTKLEDSAMYFCASRGTGRYNEQFFGPGTRLTVL.

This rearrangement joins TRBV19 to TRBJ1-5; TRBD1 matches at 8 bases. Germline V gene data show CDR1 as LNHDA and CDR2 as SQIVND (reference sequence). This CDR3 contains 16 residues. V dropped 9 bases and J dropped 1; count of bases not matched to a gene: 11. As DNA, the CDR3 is TGTGCCAGCAAACCGGACAGGGCGGTAAGCAATCAGCCCCAGCATTTT. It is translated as CASKPDRAVSNQPQHF.

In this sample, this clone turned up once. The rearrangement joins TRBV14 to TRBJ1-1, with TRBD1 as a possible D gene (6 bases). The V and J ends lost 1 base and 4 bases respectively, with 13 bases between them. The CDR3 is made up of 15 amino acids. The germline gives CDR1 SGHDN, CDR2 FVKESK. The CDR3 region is CASSQVWGPGTEAFF. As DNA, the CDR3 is TGTGCCAGCAGCCAAGTATGGGGGCCGGGCACTGAAGCTTTCTTT. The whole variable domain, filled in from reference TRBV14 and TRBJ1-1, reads EAGVTQFPSHSVIEKGQTVTLRCDPISGHDNLYWYRRVMGKEIKFLLHFVKESKQDESGMPNNRFLAERTGGTYSTLKVQPAELEDSGVYFCASSQVWGPGTEAFFGQGTRLTVV.

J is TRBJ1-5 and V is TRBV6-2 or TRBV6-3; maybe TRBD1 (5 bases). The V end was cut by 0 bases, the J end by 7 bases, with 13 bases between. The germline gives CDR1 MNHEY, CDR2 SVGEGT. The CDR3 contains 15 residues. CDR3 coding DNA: TGTGCCAGCAGTTACTCAACAGGAACTTCCCAGCCCCAGCATTTT. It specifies CASSYSTGTSQPQHF.

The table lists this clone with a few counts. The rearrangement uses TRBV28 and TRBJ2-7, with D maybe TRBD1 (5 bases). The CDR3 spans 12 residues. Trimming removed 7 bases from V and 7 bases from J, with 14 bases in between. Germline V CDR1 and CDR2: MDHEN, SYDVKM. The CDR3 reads CASNSGPGEQYF. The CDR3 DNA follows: TGTGCCAGCAACTCAGGTCCAGGGGAGCAGTACTTC.

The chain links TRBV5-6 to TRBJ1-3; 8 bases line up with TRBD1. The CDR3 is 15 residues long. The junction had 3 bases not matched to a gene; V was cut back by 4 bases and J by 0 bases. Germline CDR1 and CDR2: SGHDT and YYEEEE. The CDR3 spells CASSRDRGSGNTIYF. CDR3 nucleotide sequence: TGTGCCAGCAGCCGAGACAGGGGCTCTGGAAACACCATATATTTT.

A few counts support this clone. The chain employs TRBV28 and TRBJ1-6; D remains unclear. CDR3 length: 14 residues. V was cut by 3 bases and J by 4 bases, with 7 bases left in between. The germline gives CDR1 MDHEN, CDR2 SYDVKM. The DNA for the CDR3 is TGTGCCAGCAGTTTTCGGGAATATAATTCACCCCTCCACTTT. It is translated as CASSFREYNSPLHF.

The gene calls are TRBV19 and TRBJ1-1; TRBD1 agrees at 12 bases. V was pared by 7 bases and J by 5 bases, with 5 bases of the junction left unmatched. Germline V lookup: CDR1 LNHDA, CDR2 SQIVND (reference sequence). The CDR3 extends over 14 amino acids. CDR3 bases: TGTGCCAGTACCCGGGACAGGGGGCAGACTGAAGCTTTCTTT. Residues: CASTRDRGQTEAFF.

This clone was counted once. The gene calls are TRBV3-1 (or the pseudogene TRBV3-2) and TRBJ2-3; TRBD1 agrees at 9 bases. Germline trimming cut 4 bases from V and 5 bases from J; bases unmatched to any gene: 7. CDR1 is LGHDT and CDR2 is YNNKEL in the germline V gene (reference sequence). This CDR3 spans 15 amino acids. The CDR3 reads CASSPRDRVEDTQYF. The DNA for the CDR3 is TGTGCCAGCAGCCCCAGGGACAGGGTGGAAGATACGCAGTATTTT.

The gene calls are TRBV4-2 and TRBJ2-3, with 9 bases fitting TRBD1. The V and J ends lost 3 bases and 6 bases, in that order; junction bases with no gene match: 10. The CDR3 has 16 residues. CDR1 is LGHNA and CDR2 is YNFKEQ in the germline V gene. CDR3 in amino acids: CASSQEGQGRGDTQYF. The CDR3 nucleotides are TGTGCCAGCAGCCAGGAAGGACAGGGGCGAGGGGATACGCAGTATTTT.

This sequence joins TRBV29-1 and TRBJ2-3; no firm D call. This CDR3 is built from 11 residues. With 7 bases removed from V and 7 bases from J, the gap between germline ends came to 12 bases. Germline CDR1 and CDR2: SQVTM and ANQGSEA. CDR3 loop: CSGETSNTQYF. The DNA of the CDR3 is TGCAGCGGCGAGACTTCAAATACGCAGTATTTT.

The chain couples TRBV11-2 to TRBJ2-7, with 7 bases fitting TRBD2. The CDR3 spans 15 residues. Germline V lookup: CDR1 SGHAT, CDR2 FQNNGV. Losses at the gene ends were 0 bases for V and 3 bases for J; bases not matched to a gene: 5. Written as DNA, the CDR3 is TGTGCCAGCAGCTTAGAGGGAGGGCTGGGCTACGAGCAGTACTTC. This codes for CASSLEGGLGYEQYF.

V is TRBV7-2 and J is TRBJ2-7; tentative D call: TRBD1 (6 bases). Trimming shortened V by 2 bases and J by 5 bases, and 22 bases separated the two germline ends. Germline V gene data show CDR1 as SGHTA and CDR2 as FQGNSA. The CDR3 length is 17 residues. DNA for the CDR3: TGTGCCAGCAGCTTAAGCCGTCGGGCACAGGGAACCCACGAGCAGTACTTC. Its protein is CASSLSRRAQGTHEQYF.

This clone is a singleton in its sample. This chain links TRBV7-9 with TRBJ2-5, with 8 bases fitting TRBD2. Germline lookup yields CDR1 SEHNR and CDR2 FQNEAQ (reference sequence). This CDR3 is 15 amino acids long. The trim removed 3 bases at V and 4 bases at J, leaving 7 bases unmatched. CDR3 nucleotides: TGTGCCAGCAGCTTCCGGGAGGGCCTCCGAGAGACCCAGTACTTC. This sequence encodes CASSFREGLRETQYF.

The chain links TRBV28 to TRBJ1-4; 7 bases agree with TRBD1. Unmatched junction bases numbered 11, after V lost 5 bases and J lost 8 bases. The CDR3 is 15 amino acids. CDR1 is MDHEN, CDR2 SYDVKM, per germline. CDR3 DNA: TGTGCCAGCAGTATATCACAGGGGCCAGGGGAAAAACTGTTTTTT. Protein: CASSISQGPGEKLFF.

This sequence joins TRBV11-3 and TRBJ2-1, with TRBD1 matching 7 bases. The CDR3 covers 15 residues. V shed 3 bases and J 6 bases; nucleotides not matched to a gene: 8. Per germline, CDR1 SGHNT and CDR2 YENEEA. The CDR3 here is CASSFRQGSGNEQFF. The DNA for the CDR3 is TGTGCCAGCAGCTTTAGACAGGGTAGTGGCAATGAGCAGTTCTTC.

CDR3 amino acids: CASSTGTSGAKETQYF. CDR3 in DNA: TGTGCCAGCAGTACCGGGACTAGCGGCGCCAAAGAGACCCAGTACTTC. The genes are TRBV2 and TRBJ2-5; TRBD2 aligns across 11 bases. There are 16 residues in the CDR3. V was pared by 5 bases and J by 3 bases, with 8 bases of the junction left unmatched. In germline, CDR1 is SNHLY, CDR2 FYNNEI.

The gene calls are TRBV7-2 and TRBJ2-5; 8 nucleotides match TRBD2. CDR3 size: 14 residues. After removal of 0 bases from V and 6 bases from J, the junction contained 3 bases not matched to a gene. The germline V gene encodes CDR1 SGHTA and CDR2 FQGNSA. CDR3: CASSLAVAGQTQYF. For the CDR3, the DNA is TGTGCCAGCAGCTTAGCGGTAGCGGGGCAGACCCAGTACTTC. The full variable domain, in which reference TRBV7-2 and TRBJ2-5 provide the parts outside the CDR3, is GAGVSQSPSNKVTEKGKDVELRCDPISGHTALYWYRQSLGQGLEFLIYFQGNSAPDKSGLPSDRFSAERTGGSVSTLTIQRTQQEDSAVYLCASSLAVAGQTQYFGPGTRLLVL.

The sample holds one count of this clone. CDR3 amino acids: CASSSGTASTGELFF. The DNA of the CDR3 is TGTGCCAGCAGCTCCGGGACAGCAAGCACCGGGGAGCTGTTTTTT. The gene calls are TRBV7-7 and TRBJ2-2; TRBD1 agrees at 7 bases. V dropped 4 bases and J dropped 4; count of bases not matched to a gene: 6. CDR3 size: 15 residues. The germline gives CDR1 SSHAT, CDR2 FNYEAQ (reference sequence).

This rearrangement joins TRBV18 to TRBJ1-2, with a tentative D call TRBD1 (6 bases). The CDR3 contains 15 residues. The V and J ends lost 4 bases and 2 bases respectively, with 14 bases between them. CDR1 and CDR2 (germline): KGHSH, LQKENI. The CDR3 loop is CASSQESGQNYGYTF. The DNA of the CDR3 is TGTGCCAGCTCACAAGAATCGGGACAAAACTATGGCTACACCTTC. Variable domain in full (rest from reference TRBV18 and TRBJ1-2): NAGVMQNPRHLVRRRGQEARLRCSPMKGHSHVYWYRQLPEEGLKFMVYLQKENIIDESGMPKERFSAEFPKEGPSILRIQQVVRGDSAAYFCASSQESGQNYGYTFGSGTRLTVV.

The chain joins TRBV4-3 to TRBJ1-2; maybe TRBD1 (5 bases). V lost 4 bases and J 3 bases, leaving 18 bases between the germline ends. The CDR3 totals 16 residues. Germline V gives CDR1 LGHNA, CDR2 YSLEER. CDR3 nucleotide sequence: TGCGCCAGCAGCCCCCAGCAAGGGGATTGGGACTATGGCTACACCTTC. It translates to CASSPQQGDWDYGYTF.

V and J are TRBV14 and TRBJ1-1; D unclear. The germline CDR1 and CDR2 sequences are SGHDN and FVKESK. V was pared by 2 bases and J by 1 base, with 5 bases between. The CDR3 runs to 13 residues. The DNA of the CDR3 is TGTGCCAGCAGCCAACAGGCGAACACTGAAGCTTTCTTT. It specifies CASSQQANTEAFF.

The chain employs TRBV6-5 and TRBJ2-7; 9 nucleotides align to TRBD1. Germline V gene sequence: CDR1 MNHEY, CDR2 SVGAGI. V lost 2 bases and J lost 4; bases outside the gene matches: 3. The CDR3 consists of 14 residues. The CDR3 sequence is CASSYGGTGYEQYF. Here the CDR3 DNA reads TGTGCCAGCAGTTACGGTGGGACAGGGTACGAGCAGTACTTC.

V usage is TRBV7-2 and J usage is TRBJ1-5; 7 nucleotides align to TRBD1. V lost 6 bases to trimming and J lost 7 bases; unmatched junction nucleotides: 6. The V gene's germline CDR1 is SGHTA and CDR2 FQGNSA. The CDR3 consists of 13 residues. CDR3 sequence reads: CASSIRQGQPQHF. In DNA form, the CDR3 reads TGTGCCAGCAGTATTCGACAGGGCCAGCCCCAGCATTTT.

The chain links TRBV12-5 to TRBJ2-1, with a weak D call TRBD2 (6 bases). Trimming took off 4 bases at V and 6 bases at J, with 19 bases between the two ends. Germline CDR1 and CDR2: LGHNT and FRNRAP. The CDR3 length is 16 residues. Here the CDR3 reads CASGSLTSSRVNEQFF. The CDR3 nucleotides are TGTGCTAGTGGTTCCCTGACTAGTTCTCGCGTCAATGAGCAGTTCTTC.

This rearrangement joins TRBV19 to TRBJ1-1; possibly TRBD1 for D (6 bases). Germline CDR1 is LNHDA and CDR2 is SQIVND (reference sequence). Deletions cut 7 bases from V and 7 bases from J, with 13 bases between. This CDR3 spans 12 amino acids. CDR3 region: CASKGEQHEAFF. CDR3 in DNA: TGTGCCAGTAAGGGGGAACAGCATGAAGCTTTCTTT.

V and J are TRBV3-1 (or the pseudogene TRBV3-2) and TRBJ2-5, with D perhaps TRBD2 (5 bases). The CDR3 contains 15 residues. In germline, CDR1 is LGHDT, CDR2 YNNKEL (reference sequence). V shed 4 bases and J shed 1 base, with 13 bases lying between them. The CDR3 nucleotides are TGTGCCAGCAGCCCCAACCTGGGGAGCCAAGAGACCCAGTACTTC. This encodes CASSPNLGSQETQYF.

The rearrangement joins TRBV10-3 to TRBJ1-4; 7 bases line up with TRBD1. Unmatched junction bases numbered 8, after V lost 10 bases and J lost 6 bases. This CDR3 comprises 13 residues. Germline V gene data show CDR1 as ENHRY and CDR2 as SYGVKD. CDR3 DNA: TGTGCCACCAGACAGGGCCTCGATGAAAAACTGTTTTTT. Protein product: CATRQGLDEKLFF.